The 21 T cell receptor beta chains below come from one sample, sequenced in a study of sequential checkpoint blockade in melanoma. Clones were read by immunoSEQ multiplex PCR, and TCRdb kept only the in-frame ones, dropping some. The sample lists under 45,000 clones; 80% to 90% were seen once. Treatment: randomized to nivolumab then ipilimumab (arm A) or the reverse (arm B). The sample was CD8+ T cells sorted from blood (inferred from file names), taken from a patient given nivolumab and ipilimumab in sequence. Receptors originate from a human donor with melanoma.

Worth noting for this clone: At one end, the junction sequence differs from germline, possibly due to a read error. This same CDR3 is encoded by further DNA sequences in the sample. The chain combines TRBV18 with TRBJ1-6, with D perhaps matching TRBD1 (6 bases). Germline lookup yields CDR1 KGHSH and CDR2 LQKENI. The CDR3 is 17 amino acids. CDR3 sequence (DNA): TGTGCCAGCTCACCACCGATACAGGGAGCCGGTAATTCCCCCCTCCACTTT. This gives the protein CASSPPIQGAGNSPLHF.

This clone has a handful of counts. The chain recombines TRBV5-4 with TRBJ2-1; D gene ambiguous. V lost 10 bases, J lost 0 bases, and 11 bases lay in between. Germline V gives CDR1 SGHNT, CDR2 YYREEE (reference sequence). The CDR3 contains 13 residues. CDR3 residues: CAARRDSYNEQFF. DNA for the CDR3: TGTGCCGCGAGGCGAGACTCCTACAATGAGCAGTTCTTC.

This chain uses TRBV2 with TRBJ2-3; a weak D match, TRBD2 (6 bases). CDR3 size: 12 residues. Germline-derived CDR1 and CDR2 are SNHLY and FYNNEI. Trimming shortened V by 4 bases and J by 4 bases, and 6 bases separated the two germline ends. This chain's CDR3 is CASSGEADTQYF. The CDR3 DNA follows: TGTGCCAGCAGTGGGGAGGCAGATACGCAGTATTTT.

The J gene is TRBJ2-7, the V gene TRBV7-9; weak D call: TRBD2 (5 bases). The CDR3 extends over 14 amino acids. Trimming stripped 5 bases from V and 2 bases from J, with 13 bases between. The germline V gene has CDR1 SEHNR and CDR2 FQNEAQ (reference sequence). The chain's CDR3 is CASSPPGFPYEQYF. CDR3 coding DNA: TGTGCCAGCAGCCCCCCGGGATTCCCCTACGAGCAGTACTTC.

This chain connects TRBV28 to TRBJ2-1, with TRBD2 as a possible D gene (6 bases). V lost 8 bases, J lost 16 bases, and 21 bases lay in between. Germline CDR1 and CDR2: MDHEN and SYDVKM. This CDR3 has 12 amino acids. The CDR3 region has the DNA TGTGCCAGCGGTAGGGACTCCTTCAAGGGTTTCTTC. It is translated as CASGRDSFKGFF. The full variable domain, rest sourced from reference TRBV28 and TRBJ2-1, is DVKVTQSSRYLVKRTGEKVFLECVQDMDHENMFWYRQDPGLGLRLIYFSYDVKMKEKGDIPEGYSVSREKKERFSLILESASTNQTSMYLCASGRDSFKGFFGPGTRLTVL.

The chain couples TRBV18 to TRBJ1-4; D unresolved. The germline V gene has CDR1 KGHSH and CDR2 LQKENI. The CDR3 covers 17 residues. V shed 3 bases and J shed 0 bases, with 14 bases lying between them. This CDR3 reads CASSPTEGYATNEKLFF. CDR3 DNA sequence: TGTGCCAGCTCACCTACTGAGGGTTATGCAACTAATGAAAAACTGTTTTTT. The full variable domain, in which reference TRBV18 and TRBJ1-4 provide the parts outside the CDR3, is NAGVMQNPRHLVRRRGQEARLRCSPMKGHSHVYWYRQLPEEGLKFMVYLQKENIIDESGMPKERFSAEFPKEGPSILRIQQVVRGDSAAYFCASSPTEGYATNEKLFFGSGTQLSVL.

The V call is TRBV29-1, the J call TRBJ1-1; the D is unclear. CDR3 length: 15 residues. CDR1 and CDR2 from the germline V gene are SQVTM and ANQGSEA. V was trimmed by 7 bases and J by 1 base, leaving 19 bases between them. The CDR3: CSARGTILGNTEAFF. CDR3 in DNA: TGCAGCGCCCGAGGTACGATTTTGGGGAACACTGAAGCTTTCTTT.

The rearrangement joins TRBV13 to TRBJ1-6; the match to TRBD1 covers 7 bases. V shed 7 bases, J shed 3 bases, and the junction held 6 bases outside the gene matches. CDR3 length equals 15 residues. CDR1 is PRHDT and CDR2 is FYEKMQ in the germline V gene (reference sequence). The CDR3 loop reads CASTGGQNYNSPLHF. CDR3 nucleotide sequence: TGTGCCAGCACCGGGGGACAGAACTATAATTCACCCCTCCACTTT.

The chain joins TRBV5-1 to TRBJ2-2; 8 bases are shared with TRBD2. The CDR3 runs to 15 residues. The V gene end was trimmed by 2 bases and the J gene end by 9 bases; junction bases not matched to a gene: 9. Germline-derived CDR1 and CDR2 are SGHRS and YFSETQ. The CDR3 spells CASSLRDGGAWELFF. CDR3 nucleotides: TGCGCCAGCAGCTTAAGAGACGGGGGGGCATGGGAGCTGTTTTTT.

The V gene is TRBV28, the J gene TRBJ2-7; D is possibly TRBD2 (6 bases). V shed 5 bases and J shed 5 bases, with 16 bases lying between them. This CDR3 contains 14 residues. The germline V gene has CDR1 MDHEN and CDR2 SYDVKM. CDR3 sequence reads: CASSSVGLRDEQYF. In nucleotides, the CDR3 is TGTGCCAGCAGTAGTGTGGGACTTAGGGACGAGCAGTACTTC.

This clone has more than one count but fewer than ten. The J gene is TRBJ2-5, the V gene TRBV4-1; TRBD2 agrees at 8 bases. The trim removed 0 bases at V and 5 bases at J, leaving 5 bases unmatched. The CDR3 loop spans 15 amino acids. The germline gives CDR1 MGHRA, CDR2 YSYEKL. In DNA form, the CDR3 reads TGCGCCAGCAGCCAAGAAGCGGGGGCGGGGGAGACCCAGTACTTC. It encodes CASSQEAGAGETQYF.

The CDR3 nucleotides are TGTGCCAGCAGTTTAGAGGGTACCGGGGAGCTGTTTTTT. Translating it yields CASSLEGTGELFF. The chain combines TRBV6-1 with TRBJ2-2; D may be TRBD2 (5 bases). V lost 5 bases to trimming and J lost 5 bases, with 9 bases between them. The CDR3 loop spans 13 amino acids. Germline assignment: CDR1 MNHNS and CDR2 SASEGT.

About this clone: The sample holds other DNA sequences that translate to the same CDR3. The V and J genes are TRBV29-1 and TRBJ2-1; 9 nucleotides agree with TRBD1. Germline V lookup: CDR1 SQVTM, CDR2 ANQGSEA. With 6 bases clipped from V and 1 base from J, the junction kept 1 base outside the gene matches. The CDR3 is 13 residues long. CDR3 amino acids: CSVGQGSYNEQFF. In DNA, the CDR3 is TGCAGCGTCGGACAGGGGTCCTACAATGAGCAGTTCTTC.

This clone was recorded a few times. The chain couples TRBV6-5 to TRBJ1-2, with D possibly being TRBD1 (5 bases). CDR3 length: 12 amino acids. Germline values: CDR1 MNHEY, CDR2 SVGAGI. V was cut by 6 bases and J by 3 bases, with 8 bases left in between. CDR3 sequence: CASRTAHYGYTF. CDR3 nucleotide sequence: TGTGCCAGCAGGACAGCCCACTATGGCTACACCTTC.

This rearrangement joins TRBV19 to TRBJ1-6; TRBD1 aligns across 9 bases. Germline lookup yields CDR1 LNHDA and CDR2 SQIVND (reference sequence). This CDR3 contains 16 residues. Trimming removed 0 bases from V and 11 bases from J; junction bases left unmatched: 8. CDR3 region: CASSIDPGQGATPLHF. The CDR3 DNA sequence: TGTGCCAGTAGTATAGATCCGGGACAGGGTGCAACACCCCTCCACTTT.

The CDR3 loop reads CASSEVRLAEETQYF. The CDR3 coding sequence is TGTGCCAGCAGTGAAGTGAGACTAGCGGAAGAGACCCAGTACTTC. This chain joins TRBV2 and TRBJ2-5; TRBD2 matches 9 bases. In germline, CDR1 is SNHLY, CDR2 FYNNEI. This CDR3 comprises 15 residues. V dropped 1 base and J dropped 3; count of bases not matched to a gene: 3.

This chain links TRBV2 with TRBJ2-1; possible D gene TRBD2, 5 bases. Between the trimmed V and J ends, which lost 8 bases and 5 bases, there was a span of 13 bases. Germline CDR1 reads SNHLY; CDR2 reads FYNNEI. The CDR3 loop spans 13 amino acids. The CDR3 loop reads CASPLLVDNEQFF. CDR3 DNA: TGTGCCAGCCCCCTACTAGTTGACAATGAGCAGTTCTTC.

The rearrangement joins TRBV27 to TRBJ2-1, with TRBD2 identical over 14 bases. CDR1 and CDR2 from the germline V gene are MNHEY and SMNVEV (reference sequence). The trim removed 8 bases at V and 8 bases at J, leaving 8 bases unmatched. This CDR3 region has 15 residues. The CDR3 here is CASATSGGVVDEQFF. The CDR3 DNA follows: TGTGCCAGCGCGACTAGCGGGGGGGTGGTTGATGAGCAGTTCTTC.

This rearrangement joins TRBV19 to TRBJ2-2, with D maybe TRBD1 (5 bases). Germline V lookup: CDR1 LNHDA, CDR2 SQIVND (reference sequence). The V end lost 0 bases, the J end lost 3 bases, and 14 bases lay between the germline ends. This CDR3 has 17 residues. The CDR3 DNA is TGTGCCAGTAGTATAGATTCTTCGGGCAGGGACACCGGGGAGCTGTTTTTT. Residues: CASSIDSSGRDTGELFF.

This clone showed up just once. V and J are TRBV19 and TRBJ2-5; 7 bases line up with TRBD1. TRBJ2-7 explains the end of the DNA better; the J call may be wrong. This CDR3 spans 14 amino acids. Germline CDR1 LNHDA, CDR2 SQIVND (reference sequence). The CDR3 DNA reads as TGTGCCAGTAGTATAGGGACAGGTAACTACGAGCAGTACTTC. Protein: CASSIGTGNYEQYF.

The V gene is TRBV27, the J gene TRBJ2-7; D is undetermined. Trimming took off 0 bases at V and 1 base at J, with 4 bases between the two ends. From germline, CDR1 is MNHEY and CDR2 SMNVEV (reference sequence). The CDR3 is made up of 13 amino acids. The CDR3 nucleotides read TGTGCCAGCAGTTTATCCGGTTCCTACGAGCAGTACTTC. This translates into CASSLSGSYEQYF.